This T cell receptor (beta chain) derives from a study of CD8+ T cells in alopecia areata. The sample holds one count of this clone. As yet, its antigen is unknown. CDR1 is SGHVS and CDR2 is FQNEAQ in the germline V gene. CDR3 size: 13 residues. Trimming removed 8 bases from V and 0 bases from J; junction bases left unmatched: 2. Broader study findings: Scalp samples also yield sequences of resident alphabeta T cells from normal skin.

Isolated RNA was reverse transcribed into cDNA used as the sequencing template. Profiling relied on immunoSEQ multiplex PCR, and the TCRdb table lists in-frame clones only, not all of them. In the table there are roughly 200,000 clones, almost 65% of which are singletons. This rearrangement joins TRBV7-8 to TRBJ2-5; 8 bases fit TRBD2. Sequences were derived from CD4+ T cells sorted from blood, sampled at week 0. This TCR derives from a human donor with alopecia areata. DNA for the CDR3: TGTGCCAGCCAACTAGCGGACCAAGAGACCCAGTACTTC. This codes for CASQLADQETQYF.